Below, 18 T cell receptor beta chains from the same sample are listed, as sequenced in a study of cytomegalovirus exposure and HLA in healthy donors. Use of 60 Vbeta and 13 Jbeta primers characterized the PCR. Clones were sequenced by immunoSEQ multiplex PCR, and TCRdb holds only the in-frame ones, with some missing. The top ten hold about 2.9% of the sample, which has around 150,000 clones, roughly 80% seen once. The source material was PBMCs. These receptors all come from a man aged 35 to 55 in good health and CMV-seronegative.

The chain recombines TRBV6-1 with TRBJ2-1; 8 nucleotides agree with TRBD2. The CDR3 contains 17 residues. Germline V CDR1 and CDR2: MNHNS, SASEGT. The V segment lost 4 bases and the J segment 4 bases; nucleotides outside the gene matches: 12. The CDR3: CASSVSGILFEYNEQFF. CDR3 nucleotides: TGTGCCAGCAGTGTTAGCGGGATACTATTCGAATACAATGAGCAGTTCTTC.

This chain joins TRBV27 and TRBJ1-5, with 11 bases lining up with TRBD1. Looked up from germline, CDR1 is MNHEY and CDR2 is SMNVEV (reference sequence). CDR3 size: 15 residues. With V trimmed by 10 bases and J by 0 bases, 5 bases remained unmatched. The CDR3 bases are TGTGCCACAGGGGACAGGGGGAATAGCAATCAGCCCCAGCATTTT. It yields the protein CATGDRGNSNQPQHF.

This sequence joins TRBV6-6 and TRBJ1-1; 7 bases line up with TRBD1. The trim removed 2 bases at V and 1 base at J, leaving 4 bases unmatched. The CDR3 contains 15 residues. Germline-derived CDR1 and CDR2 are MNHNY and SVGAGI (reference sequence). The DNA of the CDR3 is TGTGCCAGCAGTTACGGACAGGACGCGAACACTGAAGCTTTCTTT. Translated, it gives CASSYGQDANTEAFF.

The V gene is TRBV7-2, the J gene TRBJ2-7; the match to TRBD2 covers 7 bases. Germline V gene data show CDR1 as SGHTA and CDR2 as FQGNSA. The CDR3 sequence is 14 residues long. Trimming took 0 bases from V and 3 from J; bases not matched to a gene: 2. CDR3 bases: TGTGCCAGCAGCTTAGCAGGACTAGACTACGAGCAGTACTTC. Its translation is CASSLAGLDYEQYF.

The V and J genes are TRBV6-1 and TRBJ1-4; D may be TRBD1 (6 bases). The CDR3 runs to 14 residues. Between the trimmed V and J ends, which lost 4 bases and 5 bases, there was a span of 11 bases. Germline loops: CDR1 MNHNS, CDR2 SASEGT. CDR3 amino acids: CASSVRQENEKLFF. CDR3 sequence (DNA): TGTGCCAGCAGTGTCCGACAGGAGAATGAAAAACTGTTTTTT.

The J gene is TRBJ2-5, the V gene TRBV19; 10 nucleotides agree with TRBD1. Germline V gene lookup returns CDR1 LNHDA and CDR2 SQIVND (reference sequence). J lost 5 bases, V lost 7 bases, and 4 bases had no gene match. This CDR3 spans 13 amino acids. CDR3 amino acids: CASTGTGAETQYF. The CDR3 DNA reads TGTGCCAGTACTGGGACAGGGGCCGAGACCCAGTACTTC.

CDR3 coding DNA: TGTGCCAGCAGCCTAACAGGGCTCAATCAGCCCCAGCATTTT. It codes for CASSLTGLNQPQHF. This rearrangement joins TRBV14 to TRBJ1-5; a possible D gene is TRBD1 (6 bases). Between the trimmed V and J ends, which lost 4 bases and 3 bases, there was a span of 10 bases. In germline, CDR1 is SGHDN, CDR2 FVKESK. The CDR3 length is 14 residues.

CDR3 coding DNA: TGTGCCAGCAGCTTAGTAGCCAGGGGGTCCTACAATGAGCAGTTCTTC. Its protein product is CASSLVARGSYNEQFF. The chain joins TRBV7-9 to TRBJ2-1, with TRBD1 matching over 7 bases. J was trimmed by 1 base and V by 1 base; bases with no gene match: 4. The CDR3 consists of 16 residues. The germline V gene encodes CDR1 SEHNR and CDR2 FQNEAQ (reference sequence).

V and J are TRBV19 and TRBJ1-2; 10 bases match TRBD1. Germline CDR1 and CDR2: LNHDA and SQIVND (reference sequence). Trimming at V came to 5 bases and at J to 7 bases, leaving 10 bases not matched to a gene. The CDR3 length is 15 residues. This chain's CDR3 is CASSAGDRGVRGYTF. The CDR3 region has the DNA TGTGCCAGTAGTGCGGGGGACAGGGGAGTTCGTGGCTACACCTTC.

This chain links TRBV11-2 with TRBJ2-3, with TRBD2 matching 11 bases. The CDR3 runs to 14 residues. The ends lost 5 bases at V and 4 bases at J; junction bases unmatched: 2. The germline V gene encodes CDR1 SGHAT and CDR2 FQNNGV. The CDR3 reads CASSQGLAADTQYF. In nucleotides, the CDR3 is TGTGCCAGCAGCCAGGGACTAGCGGCAGATACGCAGTATTTT.

This CDR3 reads CASSPGLGEWTQYF. In DNA form, the CDR3 reads TGTGCCAGCAGTCCAGGACTGGGAGAATGGACCCAGTACTTC. This chain links TRBV5-4 with TRBJ2-5, with D possibly matching TRBD2 (5 bases). CDR3 length: 14 residues. V gave up 5 bases and J gave up 7 bases, with 18 bases separating them. The germline V gene encodes CDR1 SGHNT and CDR2 YYREEE (reference sequence).

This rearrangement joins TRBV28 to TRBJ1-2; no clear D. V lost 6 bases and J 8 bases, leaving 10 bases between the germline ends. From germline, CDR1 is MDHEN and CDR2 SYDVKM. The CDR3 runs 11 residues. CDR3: CASSLSWGYTF. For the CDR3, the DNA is TGTGCCAGCAGCTTAAGCTGGGGCTACACCTTC.

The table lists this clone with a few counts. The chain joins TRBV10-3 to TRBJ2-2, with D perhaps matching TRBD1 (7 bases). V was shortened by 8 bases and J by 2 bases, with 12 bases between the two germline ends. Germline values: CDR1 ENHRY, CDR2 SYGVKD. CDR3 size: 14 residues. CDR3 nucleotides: TGTGCCATCGGGGGGACAGTTAACACCGGGGAGCTGTTTTTT. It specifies CAIGGTVNTGELFF.

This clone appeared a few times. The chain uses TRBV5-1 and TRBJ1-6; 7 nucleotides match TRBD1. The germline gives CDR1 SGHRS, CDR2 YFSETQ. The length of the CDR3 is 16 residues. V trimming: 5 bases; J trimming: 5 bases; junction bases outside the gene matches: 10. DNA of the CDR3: TGCGCCAGCAGGGACGGAAGGGGGACAGATAATTCACCCCTCCACTTT. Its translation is CASRDGRGTDNSPLHF.

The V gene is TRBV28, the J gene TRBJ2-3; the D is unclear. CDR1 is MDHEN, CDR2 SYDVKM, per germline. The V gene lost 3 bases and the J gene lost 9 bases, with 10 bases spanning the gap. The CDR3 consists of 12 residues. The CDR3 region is CASSFTGWTQYF. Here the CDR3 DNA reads TGTGCCAGCAGTTTTACCGGGTGGACGCAGTATTTT.

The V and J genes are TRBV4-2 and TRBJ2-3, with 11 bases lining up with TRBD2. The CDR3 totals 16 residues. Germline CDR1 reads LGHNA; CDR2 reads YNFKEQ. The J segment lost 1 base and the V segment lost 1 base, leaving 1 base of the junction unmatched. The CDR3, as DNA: TGTGCCAGCAGCCAAGGACTAGCGGGACGCACAGATACGCAGTATTTT. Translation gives CASSQGLAGRTDTQYF.

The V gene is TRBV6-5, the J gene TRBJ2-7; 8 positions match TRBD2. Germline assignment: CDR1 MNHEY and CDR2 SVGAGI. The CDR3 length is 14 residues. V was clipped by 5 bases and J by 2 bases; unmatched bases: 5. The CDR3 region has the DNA TGTGCCAGCAGTAGGGTAGCGGGACCCTACGAGCAGTACTTC. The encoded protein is CASSRVAGPYEQYF.

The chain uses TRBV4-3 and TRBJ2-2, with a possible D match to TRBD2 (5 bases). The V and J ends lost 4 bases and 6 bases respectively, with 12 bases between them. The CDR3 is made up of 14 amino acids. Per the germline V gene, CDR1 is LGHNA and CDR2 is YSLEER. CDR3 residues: CASSPRGEPGELFF. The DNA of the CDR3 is TGCGCCAGCAGCCCACGTGGGGAGCCCGGGGAGCTGTTTTTT.